This entry lists 10 T cell receptor beta chains sequenced from one sample in a study of vaccination effects on CD4 cells after COVID-19. Antigens for these TCRs are unknown. Pools of viral peptides were used by the ViraFEST assay to expand antigen-specific CD4+ T cells ahead of sequencing. Upon completion of about ten days in culture, CD4+ T cells were isolated. Nucleocapsid antibodies were negative in the vaccine recipients, who had never had SARS-CoV-2 infection. Measured with immunoSEQ multiplex PCR; TCRdb has only the in-frame clones, and not every one. The sample holds some 68,000 clones, 80% seen once. Sequencing was performed on CD4+ T cells from PBMCs cultured with SARS-CoV-2 spike peptides, taken before COVID-19 vaccination. These receptors were collected from a human donor who received a COVID-19 vaccine.

The V gene is TRBV30, the J gene TRBJ1-3, with TRBD1 matching over 7 bases. This CDR3 has 15 residues. The V segment lost 4 bases and the J segment 2 bases; nucleotides outside the gene matches: 8. The germline gives CDR1 GTSNPN, CDR2 SVGIG (reference sequence). This CDR3 is CAWTEDRHPGNTIYF. The DNA for the CDR3 is TGTGCCTGGACCGAGGACAGGCACCCTGGAAACACCATATATTTT.

V usage is TRBV6-5 and J usage is TRBJ1-5, with a weak D call TRBD1 (6 bases). This CDR3 spans 16 amino acids. The V gene's germline CDR1 is MNHEY and CDR2 SVGAGI. V was pared by 4 bases and J by 1 base, with 14 bases between. The CDR3 sequence: CASSLYRVWSNQPQHF. CDR3 in DNA: TGTGCCAGCAGTTTATACAGGGTCTGGAGCAATCAGCCCCAGCATTTT.

V gene TRBV5-1 combines with J gene TRBJ1-5; D call uncertain. The CDR3 runs 15 residues. Germline CDR1 SGHRS, CDR2 YFSETQ. V was clipped by 0 bases and J by 2 bases, with 9 bases between them. DNA of the CDR3: TGCGCCAGCAGCTTGGACCCCTCTGGCAATCAGCCCCAGCATTTT. The encoded protein is CASSLDPSGNQPQHF.

The chain couples TRBV5-8 to TRBJ1-3; D not certain. The CDR3 totals 16 residues. V lost 0 bases to trimming and J lost 0 bases, with 10 bases between them. CDR1 and CDR2 (germline): SGHTS, YDEGEE. The CDR3 DNA follows: TGTGCCAGCAGCTTGGGAAGCTTCAACTCTGGAAACACCATATATTTT. It yields the protein CASSLGSFNSGNTIYF.

The chain has TRBV24-1 and TRBJ2-2; D tentatively reads TRBD1 or TRBD2 (6 bases each). V gave up 2 bases and J gave up 0 bases, with 9 bases separating them. This CDR3 contains 16 residues. Germline values: CDR1 KGHDR, CDR2 SFDVKD. CDR3 sequence reads: CATSDSGGTNTGELFF. The CDR3 DNA reads as TGTGCCACCAGTGATTCCGGGGGCACGAACACCGGGGAGCTGTTTTTT.

The chain combines TRBV19 with TRBJ2-1; a possible D gene is TRBD2 (6 bases). This CDR3 has 16 amino acids. Germline V gene data show CDR1 as LNHDA and CDR2 as SQIVND (reference sequence). With 5 bases removed from V and 0 bases from J, the gap between germline ends came to 14 bases. CDR3: CASSPRGADSYNEQFF. CDR3 sequence (DNA): TGTGCCAGTAGTCCCCGCGGGGCCGACTCCTACAATGAGCAGTTCTTC.

This clone was seen a few times. This chain connects TRBV12-3 or TRBV12-4 to TRBJ1-2; D is undetermined. The CDR3 has 11 residues. The V end was cut by 5 bases, the J end by 9 bases, with 10 bases between. CDR3 nucleotides: TGTGCCAGCAGTCCTCAATATAGCTACACCTTC. This encodes CASSPQYSYTF.

This chain joins TRBV12-3 or TRBV12-4 and TRBJ1-2, with TRBD1 matching 10 bases. Germline trimming cut 5 bases from V and 8 bases from J; bases unmatched to any gene: 5. CDR3 size: 13 residues. The CDR3 reads CASSQDRGDGYTF. The CDR3 coding sequence is TGTGCCAGCAGTCAGGACAGGGGGGACGGCTACACCTTC.

The J gene is TRBJ1-4, the V gene TRBV3-1 (or the pseudogene TRBV3-2), with TRBD1 as a possible D gene (5 bases). In germline, CDR1 is LGHDT, CDR2 YNNKEL (reference sequence). Deletions cut 2 bases from V and 5 bases from J, with 12 bases between. The CDR3 spans 15 residues. The CDR3 is CASSQSSRDNEKLFF. The CDR3 DNA is TGTGCCAGCAGCCAATCGTCCAGGGACAATGAAAAACTGTTTTTT.

The V and J genes are TRBV18 and TRBJ1-1, with 12 bases that match TRBD1. Per germline, CDR1 KGHSH and CDR2 LQKENI. V trimming: 6 bases; J trimming: 11 bases; junction bases outside the gene matches: 7. This CDR3 is 13 amino acids long. CDR3 protein: CASSPGQGARAFF. CDR3 nucleotides: TGTGCCAGCTCCCCGGGACAGGGGGCTCGGGCTTTCTTT.